There are a few counts of the clone carrying this TCR beta chain. This specimen belongs to a study of beta chain features in type 1 diabetes. TCRB transcripts that were expressed got sequenced, as all of the isolated RNA had been reverse transcribed. Data came from immunoSEQ multiplex PCR; TCRdb stores just in-frame clones and leaves some out. The sample has fewer than 650,000 clones, around 15% seen once. V was pared by 7 bases and J by 2 bases, with 9 bases between. Per the germline V gene, CDR1 is MNHEY and CDR2 is SVGAGI. This CDR3 is 12 amino acids long. The clonotype comes from a man aged 18 to 30 in good health. The sample was naive CD4+ T cells from blood. This chain connects TRBV6-5 to TRBJ2-7; D unresolved. CDR3 region: CASIGRPYEQYF. The DNA for the CDR3 is TGTGCCAGCATAGGTAGACCCTACGAGCAGTACTTC.